This is a list of T cell receptor beta chains from one sample in a study of cytomegalovirus exposure and HLA in healthy donors. Measured with immunoSEQ multiplex PCR; TCRdb has only the in-frame clones, and not every one. The data contain 50,000 to 65,000 clones, around 90% of them singletons. What was sequenced was PBMCs. Source of these receptors: a woman between 18 and 30 years old in good health and CMV-seropositive. Each CDR3 is given with its conserved first and last residue. A D gene is named only where the DNA matches it firmly. Expanded clones are given a class, and other clones once, few, many or no size at all.

v_gene	d_gene	j_gene	abundance	CDR3nt	CDR3aa
TRBV5-1	NA	TRBJ1-6	NA	TGCGCCAGCGCTCTCCGGGACTCAGGCTCCTATAATTCACCCCTCCACTTT	CASALRDSGSYNSPLHF
TRBV10-1	NA	TRBJ2-1	NA	TGCGCCAGCAGTGAGTCGACCTGGGGGGATTACAATGAGCAGTTCTTC	CASSESTWGDYNEQFF
TRBV28	TRBD2	TRBJ2-1	once	TGTGCCAGCAGTTACGCTAGCGGGGGTTACAATGAGCAGTTCTTC	CASSYASGGYNEQFF
TRBV7-2	TRBD1	TRBJ2-2	NA	TGTGCCAGCAGCTTACCGACAGGGATCCCCGGGGAGCTGTTTTTT	CASSLPTGIPGELFF
TRBV30	NA	TRBJ1-5	NA	TGTGCCTGGAGCCCGGAAATACAGCAGCCCCAGCATTTT	CAWSPEIQQPQHF
TRBV11-2	NA	TRBJ2-2	NA	TGTGCCAGCAGCCCGGAGGGGGGGACTGGGGAGCTGTTTTTT	CASSPEGGTGELFF
TRBV5-4	TRBD2	TRBJ2-5	NA	TGTGCCAGCAGCCCGAGGACTAGCGGGGGGGAGACCCAGTACTTC	CASSPRTSGGETQYF
TRBV27	NA	TRBJ2-1	once	TGTGCCAGCAGTTACGATGCAGGGTCCTACAATGAGCAGTTCTTC	CASSYDAGSYNEQFF
TRBV5-1	NA	TRBJ2-3	NA	TGCGCCAGCAGCCTGACTAGTAGGGCCACAGATACGCAGTATTTT	CASSLTSRATDTQYF
TRBV5-1	NA	TRBJ1-2	NA	TGCGCCAGCAGCGTCTTGACAGACTATGGCTACACCTTC	CASSVLTDYGYTF
TRBV4-1	TRBD2	TRBJ2-1	NA	TGCGCCAGCAGCCCCTTTGGGACTAGCGGGCACAATGAGCAGTTCTTC	CASSPFGTSGHNEQFF
TRBV10-3	TRBD2	TRBJ2-5	NA	TGTGCCATCAGTGAGTCGGGACTAGCGGGGGGGGAAGAGACCCAGTACTTC	CAISESGLAGGEETQYF
TRBV19	NA	TRBJ1-2	NA	TGTGCCAGTAGTATGGGAGCATATTCTCCTGGCTACACCTTC	CASSMGAYSPGYTF
TRBV7-9	TRBD2	TRBJ2-6	NA	TGTGCCAGCAGCCAGGGGACTAGCGGGGGGTTTGGGGCCAACGTCCTGACTTTC	CASSQGTSGGFGANVLTF
TRBV14	TRBD1	TRBJ1-2	once	TGTGCCAGCAGCCCAGGACAGGGTTTCGGCTACACCTTC	CASSPGQGFGYTF
TRBV28	TRBD1	TRBJ2-5	NA	TGTGCCAGCAGTCCCCCGGGACAGGGGGTTTTTCAAGAGACCCAGTACTTC	CASSPPGQGVFQETQYF
TRBV30	NA	TRBJ2-7	NA	TGTGCCTGCTCTCCCTGGGGGGGGGCGAGCGAGCAGTACTTC	CACSPWGGASEQYF
TRBV7-9	TRBD1	TRBJ2-1	NA	TGTGCCAGCAACTCCCCGGGACAGGGTGTTCTTGAGCAGTTCTTC	CASNSPGQGVLEQFF
TRBV6-6	TRBD1	TRBJ1-2	NA	TGTGCCAGCAGTTTCCGGGACAGGGCTTATGGCTACACCTTC	CASSFRDRAYGYTF
TRBV10-1	NA	TRBJ1-5	NA	TGCGCCAGCAGTGAGTTCGGGGATCAGCCCCAGCATTTT	CASSEFGDQPQHF
TRBV28	NA	TRBJ1-1	NA	TGTGCCAGCAGTTTAGTCCAGGGGTACACTGAAGCTTTCTTT	CASSLVQGYTEAFF
TRBV7-2	TRBD1	TRBJ1-1	NA	TGTGCCAGCAGCTTGACAGGGTGGACTGAAGCTTTCTTT	CASSLTGWTEAFF
TRBV7-9	NA	TRBJ1-2	NA	TGTGCCAGCAGCTTGGGGGGGAACTATGGCTACACCTTC	CASSLGGNYGYTF
TRBV27	TRBD2	TRBJ2-1	NA	TGTGCCAGCAGTTTTCGAGTAGCGGGGGTCGATAATGAGCAGTTCTTC	CASSFRVAGVDNEQFF
TRBV7-9	NA	TRBJ1-1	NA	TGTGCCAGCAGCCCCCGGGGGGATGTCCGGGCTTTCTTT	CASSPRGDVRAFF
TRBV11-2	NA	TRBJ2-7	NA	TGTGCCAGCAGCTCGATAACGGGGTTGCTCTACGAGCAGTACTTC	CASSSITGLLYEQYF
TRBV5-5	NA	TRBJ1-1	NA	TGTGCCAGCAGCTTGGAACTCGAAGCTTTCTTT	CASSLELEAFF
TRBV7-2	TRBD2	TRBJ2-1	NA	TGTGCCAGCATTCAGCGGGGGGGGAGATACAATGAGCAGTTCTTC	CASIQRGGRYNEQFF
TRBV4-2	NA	TRBJ1-2	NA	TGTGCCAGCAGCCCCCTAAAAGCAGGGCCGGGAGGTGGCTACACCTTC	CASSPLKAGPGGGYTF
TRBV21-1	NA	TRBJ1-5	NA	TGTGCCAGCAGCAAAGCATTCGGGGTTAGCAATCAGCCCCAGCATTTT	CASSKAFGVSNQPQHF
TRBV6-6	TRBD1	TRBJ2-7	NA	TGTGCCAGCAGTTTTATACAGGGGGCTTCCTACGAGCAGTACTTC	CASSFIQGASYEQYF
TRBV10-3	TRBD1	TRBJ1-1	once	TGTGCCATCAGTGCGGGACAGGGTGAAGCTTTCTTT	CAISAGQGEAFF
TRBV4-1	TRBD1	TRBJ1-5	NA	TGCGCCAGCAGCCAAGGACAGGGGATCAATCAGCCCCAGCATTTT	CASSQGQGINQPQHF
TRBV5-8	TRBD2	TRBJ2-1	NA	TGTGCCAGCGAAGCGGGGGGCACCAAAATTTACAATGAGCAGTTCTTC	CASEAGGTKIYNEQFF